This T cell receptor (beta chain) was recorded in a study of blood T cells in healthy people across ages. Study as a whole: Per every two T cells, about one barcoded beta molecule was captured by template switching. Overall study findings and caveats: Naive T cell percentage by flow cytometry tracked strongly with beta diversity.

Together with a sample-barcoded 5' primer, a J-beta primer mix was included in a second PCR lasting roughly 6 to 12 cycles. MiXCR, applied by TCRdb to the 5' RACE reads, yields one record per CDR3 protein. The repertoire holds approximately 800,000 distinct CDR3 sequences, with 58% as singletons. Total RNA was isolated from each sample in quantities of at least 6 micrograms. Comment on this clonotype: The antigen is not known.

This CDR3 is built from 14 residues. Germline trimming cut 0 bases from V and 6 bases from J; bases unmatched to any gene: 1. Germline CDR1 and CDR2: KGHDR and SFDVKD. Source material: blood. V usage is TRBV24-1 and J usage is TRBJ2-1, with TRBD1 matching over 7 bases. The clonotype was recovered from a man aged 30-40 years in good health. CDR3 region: CATSDLHRGNEQFF. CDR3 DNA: TGTGCCACCAGTGATTTGCACAGGGGCAATGAGCAGTTCTTC.